The source of this T cell receptor (beta chain) is a study of blood T cell repertoires in COVID-19. Overall study context: Material from acute and convalescent COVID-19 was sourced from the United States, Italy and Spain. T cells, B-cell-depleted T cells, or PBMCs supplied cDNA or gDNA.

In the authors' methods: Amplified reference gene primers provided the basis for estimating nucleated cell counts. Sequencing used immunoSEQ multiplex PCR; TCRdb keeps in-frame clones, though not all of them. That table furnishes V, J and clone size, whereas the DNA furnished D and trimming. The repertoire consists of about 19,000 clones, with 65% to 90% occurring once and the leading ten covering roughly 67%. In its sample, this clone was seen once. Germline lookup yields CDR1 MGHRA and CDR2 YSYEKL. V dropped 4 bases and J dropped 1; count of bases not matched to a gene: 8. The CDR3 is 16 amino acids.

The source material was peripheral blood. This chain uses TRBV4-1 with TRBJ1-1; 8 nucleotides line up with TRBD1. The sequence was collected from a man older than 75 with acute or convalescent COVID-19. The CDR3, as DNA: TGCGCCAGCAGCCCCCTCAGGACAGGGCGGAACACTGAAGCTTTCTTT. Translating it yields CASSPLRTGRNTEAFF.